These 7 T cell receptor beta chains originate from one sample sequenced in a study of blood T cell repertoires in COVID-19. Clones were sequenced by immunoSEQ multiplex PCR, and TCRdb holds only the in-frame ones, with some missing. The table shows roughly 250,000 clones, with roughly 84% occurring only once. What was sequenced was peripheral blood. These receptors all come from a woman between 40 and 50 years old who had recovered from COVID-19.

This clone was counted once. The chain joins TRBV19 to TRBJ2-3; TRBD1 matches 8 bases. The CDR3 length is 16 residues. From germline, CDR1 is LNHDA and CDR2 SQIVND (reference sequence). V lost 4 bases and J lost 1; bases outside the gene matches: 7. The CDR3 DNA sequence: TGTGCCAGTAGTACGACCGGGACAGGCGGCACAGATACGCAGTATTTT. Translated, it gives CASSTTGTGGTDTQYF.

The chain combines TRBV5-4 with TRBJ2-3; D possibly corresponds to TRBD2 (6 bases). CDR3 length: 15 residues. CDR1 is SGHNT and CDR2 is YYREEE in the germline V gene (reference sequence). V lost 1 base and J 4 bases, leaving 13 bases between the germline ends. CDR3 amino acids: CASSLSSGVADTQYF. The DNA for the CDR3 is TGTGCCAGCAGCTTGAGCTCGGGAGTGGCAGATACGCAGTATTTT.

The rearrangement uses TRBV6-5 and TRBJ1-2; D perhaps matches TRBD1 (5 bases). V lost 6 bases, J lost 10 bases, and 21 bases lay in between. CDR3 length: 14 amino acids. From germline, CDR1 is MNHEY and CDR2 SVGAGI. The CDR3 here is CASSSRFRTSPYTF. CDR3 nucleotides: TGTGCCAGCAGCAGCCGGTTTAGGACAAGTCCCTACACCTTC.

The CDR3 DNA is TGTGCCAGCAGTTTAGTCGTCGCGGGAGACCATACGCAGTATTTT. This codes for CASSLVVAGDHTQYF. V usage is TRBV27 and J usage is TRBJ2-3; 7 nucleotides match TRBD2. Germline-derived CDR1 and CDR2 are MNHEY and SMNVEV (reference sequence). The CDR3 length is 15 residues. After removal of 2 bases from V and 7 bases from J, the junction contained 9 bases not matched to a gene.

The V call is TRBV5-8, the J call TRBJ1-1; D is uncertain. Trimming shortened V by 9 bases and J by 1 base, and 16 bases separated the two germline ends. The CDR3 has 14 amino acids. Germline loops: CDR1 SGHTS, CDR2 YDEGEE. The CDR3 here is CATQGRHSNTEAFF. CDR3 bases: TGTGCCACCCAAGGGAGACACTCGAACACTGAAGCTTTCTTT. The full variable domain, in which reference TRBV5-8 and TRBJ1-1 provide the parts outside the CDR3, is EAGVTQSPTHLIKTRGQQATLRCSPISGHTSVYWYQQALGLGLQFLLWYDEGEERNRGNFPPRFSGRQFPNYSSELNVNALELEDSALYLCATQGRHSNTEAFFGQGTRLTVV.

The chain carries TRBV27 and TRBJ1-5, with D tentatively TRBD1 (5 bases). In germline, CDR1 is MNHEY, CDR2 SMNVEV (reference sequence). This CDR3 is 17 amino acids long. V lost 2 bases and J 6 bases, leaving 20 bases between the germline ends. CDR3 DNA: TGTGCCAGCAGTTTAAGGTGGCAGGGCGATTCCGTTCAGCCCCAGCATTTT. It encodes CASSLRWQGDSVQPQHF.

The chain links TRBV5-6 to TRBJ2-5; the match to TRBD2 covers 11 bases. The germline V gene has CDR1 SGHDT and CDR2 YYEEEE. This CDR3 has 17 residues. V lost 4 bases, J lost 3 bases, and 11 bases stayed unmatched. CDR3 nucleotides: TGTGCCAGCAGCAAGATGACTAGCGGGAAGGTTGAAGAGACCCAGTACTTC. Protein: CASSKMTSGKVEETQYF.